The 9 T cell receptor beta chains presented below share a single source sample, sequenced in a study of chemoradiotherapy in HPV16-positive cancers. Data came from immunoSEQ multiplex PCR; TCRdb stores just in-frame clones and leaves some out. The sample lists roughly 3,000 clones, around 89% occurring once. The material sequenced was tumor tissue, taken from a patient who underwent chemoradiotherapy. The receptors here all came from a human donor with HPV-associated anogenital cancer.

This chain links TRBV7-2 with TRBJ1-1; D is possibly TRBD1 (6 bases). This CDR3 contains 16 residues. CDR1 and CDR2 (germline): SGHTA, FQGNSA. V shed 1 base and J shed 1 base, with 13 bases lying between them. As DNA, the CDR3 is TGTGCCAGCAGCTTAGAAGGGGGAGGGCCGAACACTGAAGCTTTCTTT. Protein product: CASSLEGGGPNTEAFF. The variable domain in full, completed from reference TRBV7-2 and TRBJ1-1, reads GAGVSQSPSNKVTEKGKDVELRCDPISGHTALYWYRQSLGQGLEFLIYFQGNSAPDKSGLPSDRFSAERTGGSVSTLTIQRTQQEDSAVYLCASSLEGGGPNTEAFFGQGTRLTVV.

The gene calls are TRBV5-5 and TRBJ2-2, with 10 bases matching TRBD1. The CDR3 is made up of 14 amino acids. The trim removed 3 bases at V and 8 bases at J, leaving 4 bases unmatched. The germline CDR1 and CDR2 sequences are SGHKS and YYEKEE (reference sequence). CDR3: CASSSGQGTGELFF. The CDR3 DNA sequence: TGTGCCAGCAGCTCGGGACAGGGGACAGGGGAGCTGTTTTTT.

The rearrangement uses TRBV6-5 and TRBJ2-7; 7 bases agree with TRBD1. Trimming at V came to 5 bases and at J to 7 bases, leaving 11 bases not matched to a gene. Germline V gene data show CDR1 as MNHEY and CDR2 as SVGAGI. This CDR3 region has 14 residues. For the CDR3, the DNA is TGTGCCAGCAGTCCAGGACAGGAATGGAGGGAGCAGTACTTC. This translates into CASSPGQEWREQYF.

This chain links TRBV10-3 with TRBJ2-2, with 12 bases identical to TRBD2. The CDR3 runs to 17 residues. Unmatched junction bases numbered 12, after V lost 11 bases and J lost 2 bases. Germline CDR1 and CDR2: ENHRY and SYGVKD. DNA for the CDR3: TGTGCCTCCCAGGATCCTAGCGGGAGGGTAAACACCGGGGAGCTGTTTTTT. Translated: CASQDPSGRVNTGELFF.

The chain links TRBV6-1 to TRBJ2-5; D tentatively reads TRBD1 or TRBD2 (5 bases each). The CDR3 runs to 15 residues. Germline values: CDR1 MNHNS, CDR2 SASEGT. V lost 6 bases, J lost 5 bases, and 19 bases lay in between. CDR3: CASSFMKRWGETQYF. Here the CDR3 DNA reads TGTGCCAGCAGCTTCATGAAGCGCTGGGGGGAGACCCAGTACTTC.

CDR3 amino acids: CASSYQRDTGELFF. CDR3 bases: TGTGCCAGCAGTTATCAGCGGGACACCGGGGAGCTGTTTTTT. V gene TRBV6-5 combines with J gene TRBJ2-2; the D gene is possibly TRBD2 (6 bases). Trimming left V 3 bases short and J 3 bases short, with 8 bases between. This CDR3 is built from 14 residues. Germline V gene sequence: CDR1 MNHEY, CDR2 SVGAGI.

The chain employs TRBV7-9 and TRBJ1-1; D is possibly TRBD1 (5 bases). Trimming removed 1 base from V and 4 bases from J, with 10 bases in between. Per the germline V gene, CDR1 is SEHNR and CDR2 is FQNEAQ (reference sequence). This CDR3 spans 14 amino acids. This chain's CDR3 is CASSLGGVSTEAFF. The CDR3 nucleotides are TGTGCCAGCAGCTTAGGAGGGGTAAGCACTGAAGCTTTCTTT.

The chain employs TRBV21-1 and TRBJ2-2; TRBD1, as called in the table, went unchecked against the DNA. TRBV21-1 is a known pseudogene. The CDR3 loop spans 21 amino acids. The CDR3 DNA is TGTGCCAGCAGCAAAGCGCTGAGGGACAGGGGGCTGATTGAGATCACCGGGGAGCTGTTTTTT. As protein: CASSKALRDRGLIEITGELFF.

V gene TRBV30 combines with J gene TRBJ2-2; D is unclear. Germline assignment: CDR1 GTSNPN and CDR2 SVGIG (reference sequence). V dropped 3 bases and J dropped 7 bases, with 15 bases sitting between them. This CDR3 contains 14 residues. The CDR3 protein is CAWRPSGEGGELFF. The DNA of the CDR3 is TGTGCCTGGAGGCCAAGTGGGGAAGGCGGGGAGCTGTTTTTT. Using reference TRBV30 and TRBJ2-2 for the parts outside the CDR3, the full variable domain is SQTIHQWPATLVQPVGSPLSLECTVEGTSNPNLYWYRQAAGRGLQLLFYSVGIGQISSEVPQNLSASRPQDRQFILSSKKLLLSDSGFYLCAWRPSGEGGELFFGEGSRLTVL.